A single sample gave rise to the 10 T cell receptor beta chains below, sequenced in a study of radiation and T cells in renal cell carcinoma. Specified time point: baseline pretreatment blood. Treatment meaning: 15 Gy SBRT to primary tumor, nephrectomy 4 weeks later. Profiling relied on immunoSEQ multiplex PCR, and the TCRdb table lists in-frame clones only, not all of them. The data hold around 160,000 clones, with roughly nine tenths observed a single time. Sequences were derived from blood, sampled from a patient whose treatment included radiotherapy and nephrectomy. The receptors derive from a woman in her 70s with renal cell carcinoma.

The table lists this clone with a few counts. The chain has TRBV2 and TRBJ1-2, with 9 bases identical to TRBD1. Germline CDR1 and CDR2: SNHLY and FYNNEI. The CDR3 extends over 13 amino acids. Losses at the gene ends were 4 bases for V and 3 bases for J; bases not matched to a gene: 0. CDR3 coding DNA: TGTGCCAGCAGTGGGACAGGGGACTATGGCTACACCTTC. Protein: CASSGTGDYGYTF.

This chain connects TRBV7-3 to TRBJ2-2; D is unclear. The CDR3 sequence is 14 residues long. Germline V gene lookup returns CDR1 SGHTA and CDR2 FQGTGA. Trimming took off 4 bases at V and 6 bases at J, with 12 bases between the two ends. CDR3 DNA sequence: TGTGCCAGCAGCTCCCGCGGTCGTCCCGGGGAGCTGTTTTTT. Translation: CASSSRGRPGELFF.

The gene calls are TRBV5-4 and TRBJ1-2; the D gene is possibly TRBD1 (6 bases). The CDR3 sequence is 15 residues long. Trimming pared 0 bases from V and 4 bases from J, leaving 13 bases between. Germline V gene sequence: CDR1 SGHNT, CDR2 YYREEE (reference sequence). Written as DNA, the CDR3 is TGTGCCAGCAGCTTGGAAAGCAGGGGAGGCTATGGCTACACCTTC. Its protein product is CASSLESRGGYGYTF. Full variable domain (missing parts from reference TRBV5-4 and TRBJ1-2): ETGVTQSPTHLIKTRGQQVTLRCSSQSGHNTVSWYQQALGQGPQFIFQYYREEENGRGNFPPRFSGLQFPNYSSELNVNALELDDSALYLCASSLESRGGYGYTFGSGTRLTVV.

The chain joins TRBV10-3 to TRBJ2-3; no clear D. CDR1 ENHRY and CDR2 SYGVKD come from the germline V gene. Trimming cost V 0 bases and J 4 bases, with 17 bases left between them. The CDR3 spans 17 residues. The CDR3 sequence: CAISESRRSDFADTQYF. DNA for the CDR3: TGTGCCATCAGTGAGTCAAGAAGAAGCGATTTTGCAGATACGCAGTATTTT.

The chain carries TRBV4-2 and TRBJ1-2, with D perhaps TRBD1 (6 bases). V lost 1 base and J lost 3, with 12 bases in between. Germline assignment: CDR1 LGHNA and CDR2 YNFKEQ. CDR3 length equals 15 residues. The CDR3: CASSQGFWTDYGYTF. CDR3 sequence (DNA): TGTGCCAGCAGCCAAGGATTTTGGACAGACTATGGCTACACCTTC.

This chain connects TRBV4-3 to TRBJ2-3, with D possibly called TRBD1 or TRBD2 (7 bases each). The CDR3 contains 18 residues. Germline CDR1 and CDR2: LGHNA and YSLEER. V gave up 0 bases and J gave up 2 bases, with 18 bases separating them. CDR3 loop: CASSQDGTAGGATDTQYF. In nucleotides, the CDR3 is TGCGCCAGCAGCCAAGATGGTACGGCAGGGGGGGCCACAGATACGCAGTATTTT.

The chain carries TRBV7-2 and TRBJ1-5; 8 bases match TRBD1. The CDR3 consists of 13 residues. V trimming: 5 bases; J trimming: 9 bases; junction bases outside the gene matches: 6. The germline V gene has CDR1 SGHTA and CDR2 FQGNSA. Here the CDR3 reads CASSLPGTGPQHF. The CDR3 DNA follows: TGTGCCAGCAGCCTCCCCGGGACAGGGCCCCAGCATTTT. Full variable domain (remainder filled in from reference TRBV7-2 and TRBJ1-5): GAGVSQSPSNKVTEKGKDVELRCDPISGHTALYWYRQSLGQGLEFLIYFQGNSAPDKSGLPSDRFSAERTGGSVSTLTIQRTQQEDSAVYLCASSLPGTGPQHFGDGTRLSIL.

This chain connects TRBV28 to TRBJ1-4; a possible D gene is TRBD1 (5 bases). This CDR3 contains 17 residues. Germline lookup yields CDR1 MDHEN and CDR2 SYDVKM. With 1 base removed from V and 4 bases from J, the gap between germline ends came to 16 bases. CDR3 bases: TGTGCCAGCAGTTTATCTCTTTCAGCGGGGGGTAATGAAAAACTGTTTTTT. This codes for CASSLSLSAGGNEKLFF. Looking up the rest from reference TRBV28 and TRBJ1-4 gives the full variable domain: DVKVTQSSRYLVKRTGEKVFLECVQDMDHENMFWYRQDPGLGLRLIYFSYDVKMKEKGDIPEGYSVSREKKERFSLILESASTNQTSMYLCASSLSLSAGGNEKLFFGSGTQLSVL.

The genes are TRBV19 and TRBJ2-7, with D tentatively TRBD1 (6 bases). V was cut by 5 bases and J by 6 bases, with 17 bases left in between. Germline-derived CDR1 and CDR2 are LNHDA and SQIVND (reference sequence). The CDR3 has 14 amino acids. CDR3 in amino acids: CASSLSRDKGEQYF. Written as DNA, the CDR3 is TGTGCCAGTAGTCTCTCGAGGGACAAGGGCGAGCAGTACTTC.

This clone was seen just once. The chain uses TRBV7-9 and TRBJ2-1; 10 bases fit TRBD1. The CDR3 runs 16 residues. Germline values: CDR1 SEHNR, CDR2 FQNEAQ (reference sequence). J gave up 1 base and V 5 bases, and 5 bases lay outside the gene matches. DNA of the CDR3: TGTGCCAGCAGCCCAAGGACAGGGGGGTCCTACAATGAGCAGTTCTTC. Translated: CASSPRTGGSYNEQFF.